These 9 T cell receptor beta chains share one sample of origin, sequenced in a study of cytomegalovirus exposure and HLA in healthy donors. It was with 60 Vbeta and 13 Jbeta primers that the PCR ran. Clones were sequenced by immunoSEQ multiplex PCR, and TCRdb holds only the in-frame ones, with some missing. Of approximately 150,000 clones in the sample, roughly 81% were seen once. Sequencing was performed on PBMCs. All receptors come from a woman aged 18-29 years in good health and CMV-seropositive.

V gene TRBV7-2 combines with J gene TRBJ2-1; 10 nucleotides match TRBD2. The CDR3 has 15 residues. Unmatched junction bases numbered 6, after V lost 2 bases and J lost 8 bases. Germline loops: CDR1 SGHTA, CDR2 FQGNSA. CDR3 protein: CASSLQRGGSDEQFF. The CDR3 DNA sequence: TGTGCCAGCAGCTTACAGCGGGGGGGTTCAGATGAGCAGTTCTTC.

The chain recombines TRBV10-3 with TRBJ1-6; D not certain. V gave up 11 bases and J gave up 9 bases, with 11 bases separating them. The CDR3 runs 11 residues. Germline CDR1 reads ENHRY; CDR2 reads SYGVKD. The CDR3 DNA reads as TGTGCCCCCCAGGACTGTTCACCCCTCCACTTT. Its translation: CAPQDCSPLHF.

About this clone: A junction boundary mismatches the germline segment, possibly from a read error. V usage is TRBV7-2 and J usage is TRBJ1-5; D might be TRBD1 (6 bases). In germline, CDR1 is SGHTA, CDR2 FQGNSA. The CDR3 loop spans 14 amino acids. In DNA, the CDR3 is TGTGCCAGCAGCATGACAGGAGGCAATGAGCCCCAGCATTTT. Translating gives CASSMTGGNEPQHF. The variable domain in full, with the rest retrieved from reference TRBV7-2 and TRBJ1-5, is GAGVSQSPSNKVTEKGKDVELRCDPISGHTALYWYRQSLGQGLEFLIYFQGNSAPDKSGLPSDRFSAERTGGSVSTLTIQRTQQEDSAVYLCASSMTGGNEPQHFGDGTRLSIL.

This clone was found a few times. The CDR3 DNA is TGTGCCAGCACCTCTGCCTATACAGATACGCAGTATTTT. Its protein product is CASTSAYTDTQYF. The chain is built from TRBV7-9 and TRBJ2-3; unclear D gene. Between the trimmed V and J ends, which lost 7 bases and 3 bases, there was a span of 11 bases. The CDR3 covers 13 residues. Germline CDR1 is SEHNR and CDR2 is FQNEAQ (reference sequence).

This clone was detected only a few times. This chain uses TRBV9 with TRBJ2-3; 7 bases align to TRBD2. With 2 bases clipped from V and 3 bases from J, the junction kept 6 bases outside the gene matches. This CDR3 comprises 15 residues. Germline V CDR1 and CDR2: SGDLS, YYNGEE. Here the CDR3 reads CASSVGAGETDTQYF. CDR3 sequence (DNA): TGTGCCAGCAGCGTTGGGGCGGGGGAGACAGATACGCAGTATTTT. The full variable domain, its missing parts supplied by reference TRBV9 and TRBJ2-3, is DSGVTQTPKHLITATGQRVTLRCSPRSGDLSVYWYQQSLDQGLQFLIQYYNGEERAKGNILERFSAQQFPDLHSELNLSSLELGDSALYFCASSVGAGETDTQYFGPGTRLTVL.

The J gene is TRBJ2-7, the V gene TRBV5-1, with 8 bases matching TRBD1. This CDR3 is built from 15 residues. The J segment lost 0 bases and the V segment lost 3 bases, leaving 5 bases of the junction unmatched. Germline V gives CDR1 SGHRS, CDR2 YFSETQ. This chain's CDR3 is CASSSRDRSSYEQYF. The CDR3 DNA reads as TGCGCCAGCAGCTCCCGGGACAGGAGCTCCTACGAGCAGTACTTC.

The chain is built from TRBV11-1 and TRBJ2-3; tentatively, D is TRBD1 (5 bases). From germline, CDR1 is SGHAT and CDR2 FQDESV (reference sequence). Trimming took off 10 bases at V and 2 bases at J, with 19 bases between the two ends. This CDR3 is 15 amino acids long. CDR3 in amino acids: CANLYSPRATDTQYF. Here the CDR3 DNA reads TGTGCCAACCTGTATAGCCCCAGGGCCACAGATACGCAGTATTTT. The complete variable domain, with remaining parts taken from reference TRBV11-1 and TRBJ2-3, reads EAEVAQSPRYKITEKSQAVAFWCDPISGHATLYWYRQILGQGPELLVQFQDESVVDDSQLPKDRFSAERLKGVDSTLKIQPAELGDSAMYLCANLYSPRATDTQYFGPGTRLTVL.

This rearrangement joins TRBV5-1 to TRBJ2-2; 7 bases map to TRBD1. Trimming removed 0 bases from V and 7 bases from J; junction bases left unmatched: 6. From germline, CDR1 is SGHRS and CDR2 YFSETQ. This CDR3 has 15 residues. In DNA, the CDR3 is TGCGCCAGCAGCTTGGCCACAGGGGTTGTCGGGGAGCTGTTTTTT. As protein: CASSLATGVVGELFF.

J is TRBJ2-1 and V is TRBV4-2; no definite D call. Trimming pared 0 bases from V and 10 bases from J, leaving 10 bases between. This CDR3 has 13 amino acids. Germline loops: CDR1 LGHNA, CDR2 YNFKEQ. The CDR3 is CASSQDILREQFF. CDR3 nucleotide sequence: TGTGCCAGCAGCCAAGATATCCTGAGGGAGCAGTTCTTC.